These T cell receptor beta chains were read from a single sample in a study of early stage breast cancer tumors. Clones were sequenced by immunoSEQ multiplex PCR, and TCRdb holds only the in-frame ones, with some missing. The sample lists nearly 25,000 clones, approximately 67% seen once, with over 9.5% in the top ten. Sequencing was carried out using breast tumor tissue. These receptor sequences come from a person between 60 and 69 years old with breast cancer. Both conserved end residues are part of each CDR3. D genes are given only for firm matches. Clone size, where shown, is once, few, many, or a class for clones that have expanded.

V	D	J	size	CDR3	DNA
TRBV10-3	TRBD2	TRBJ2-7	-	CAIRAASGRETYEQYF	TGTGCCATCAGAGCCGCGAGCGGGAGGGAGACCTACGAGCAGTACTTC
TRBV11-2	TRBD2	TRBJ2-7	-	CASSLAGLALEQYF	TGTGCCAGCAGCTTAGCGGGACTAGCGCTTGAGCAGTACTTC
TRBV9	TRBD1	TRBJ2-7	many	CASSPPGTGNAYEQYF	TGTGCCAGCAGCCCTCCTGGGACAGGGAATGCCTACGAGCAGTACTTC
TRBV29-1	-	TRBJ2-5	-	CSVIGGRETQYF	TGCAGCGTTATTGGGGGGAGAGAGACCCAGTACTTC
TRBV10-2	-	TRBJ1-4	once	CASSDAQGSREKLFF	TGCGCCAGCAGTGATGCCCAGGGATCGCGGGAAAAACTGTTTTTT
TRBV6-5	TRBD1	TRBJ2-7	-	CASSMDRGPYEQYF	TGTGCCAGCAGTATGGACAGGGGACCCTACGAGCAGTACTTC
TRBV6-5	-	TRBJ1-3	-	CASSYGGAGNTIYF	TGTGCCAGCAGTTATGGAGGGGCAGGAAACACCATATATTTT
TRBV5-1	-	TRBJ2-3	-	CASTYGGTNTDTQYF	TGCGCCAGCACCTATGGAGGGACGAACACAGATACGCAGTATTTT
TRBV19	TRBD1	TRBJ2-7	-	CASSSQGALVEQYF	TGTGCCAGTAGTAGTCAGGGGGCGCTGGTCGAGCAGTACTTC
TRBV5-4	-	TRBJ2-7	once	CASSSRIEEYEQYF	TGTGCCAGCAGCTCCAGGATAGAAGAGTACGAGCAGTACTTC
TRBV4-3	-	TRBJ2-3	-	CASSQGATRRADTQYF	TGCGCCAGCAGCCAAGGGGCTACCCGGCGGGCAGATACGCAGTATTTT
TRBV7-9	-	TRBJ1-4	-	CASSLLGGEKLFF	TGTGCCAGCAGCCTACTTGGAGGAGAAAAACTGTTTTTT
TRBV2	-	TRBJ2-2	-	CASSEARGELFF	TGTGCCAGCAGTGAAGCGCGCGGGGAGCTGTTTTTT
TRBV27	-	TRBJ2-1	-	CALRDTHGRASYNEQFF	TGTGCCCTACGGGACACCCACGGGCGGGCCTCCTACAATGAGCAGTTCTTC
TRBV6-5	TRBD2	TRBJ2-1	-	CASSSPSGNSYNEQFF	TGTGCCAGCAGTTCCCCTAGCGGGAACTCCTACAATGAGCAGTTCTTC
TRBV19	TRBD1	TRBJ2-7	-	CASSSGDRGLHEQYF	TGTGCCAGTAGTAGCGGGGACAGGGGTCTCCACGAGCAGTACTTC
TRBV5-4	-	TRBJ2-1	-	CASRGGRNNEQFF	TGTGCCAGCAGGGGGGGGCGTAATAATGAGCAGTTCTTC